A selection of T cell receptor beta chains follows, all from one sample in a study of monozygotic twins with inflammatory bowel disease. TCRdb re-called the 5' RACE reads; one entry per CDR3 protein, DNA not given. This specimen shows about 440,000 distinct CDR3 sequences; the ten leading clones hold about 2.6%. Sequencing was done on a sample of blood. The receptors stem from a human donor with ulcerative colitis or Crohn's disease, or a healthy co-twin of an affected twin (not recorded which). Each CDR3 is given with its conserved first and last residue.

J: TRBJ1-1
V: TRBV7-3
CDR3: CASSLMGFGTGTFF

J: TRBJ2-7
V: TRBV20-1
CDR3: CSAAGLAGGSSYEQYF

J: TRBJ2-1
V: TRBV18
CDR3: CASSPPLTPGEQFF

J: TRBJ1-1
V: TRBV6-5
CDR3: CASSYGSKRTEAFF

J: TRBJ2-2
V: TRBV7-2
CDR3: CASSRTGVFTGELFF

J: TRBJ1-1
V: TRBV5-1
CDR3: CASSLAGRRMNTEAFF

J: TRBJ2-7
V: TRBV7-2
CDR3: CASSLGGRVQGYEQYF

J: TRBJ2-1
V: TRBV4-1
CDR3: CASSQASRAHEQFF

J: TRBJ2-7
V: TRBV30
CDR3: CAWSVGLAGGTVQYF

J: TRBJ2-1
V: TRBV7-9
CDR3: CASTRVTSDYNEQFF

J: TRBJ2-7
V: TRBV21-1
CDR3: CASTFFATGLEQYF

J: TRBJ2-3
V: TRBV24-1
CDR3: CATSDWNSGMPPDTQYF

J: TRBJ1-2
V: TRBV7-9
CDR3: CASSLGTAPGYTF

J: TRBJ1-1
V: TRBV20-1
CDR3: CSAIKMGGGTEAFF

J: TRBJ2-2
V: TRBV20-1
CDR3: CSAPDSLRTGELFF

J: TRBJ1-1
V: TRBV18
CDR3: CASSPSGSAEAFF

J: TRBJ2-1
V: TRBV6-1
CDR3: CATRLADSYNEQFF

J: TRBJ1-6
V: TRBV6-1
CDR3: CASSEALMGGPPLHF

J: TRBJ2-7
V: TRBV18
CDR3: CASSRSGQGVTTYEQYF

J: TRBJ1-2
V: TRBV12-3/TRBV12-4
CDR3: CASSGVPERGYTF

J: TRBJ1-6
V: TRBV25-1
CDR3: CASSFAYNSPLHF

J: TRBJ1-1
V: TRBV12-3/TRBV12-4
CDR3: CASSLQGWTEAFF

J: TRBJ2-5
V: TRBV11-1
CDR3: CASSLPDYVGTQYF

J: TRBJ2-5
V: TRBV7-2
CDR3: CASSLAGGSKTQYF

J: TRBJ2-3
V: TRBV12-3/TRBV12-4
CDR3: CASSLVDKSTDTQYF

J: TRBJ2-7
V: TRBV6-5
CDR3: CATHRALSYEQYF

J: TRBJ2-5
V: TRBV5-1
CDR3: CASSRRPGDQETQYF

J: TRBJ2-3
V: TRBV29-1
CDR3: CSVEGVRGQAADTQYF

J: TRBJ2-2
V: TRBV7-3
CDR3: CASSLNTPSNTGELFF

J: TRBJ2-2
V: TRBV2
CDR3: CASSDRDANTGELFF

J: TRBJ1-1
V: TRBV24-1
CDR3: CATSGAGRTEAFF

J: TRBJ2-7
V: TRBV20-1
CDR3: CSARGSGGSYEQYF

J: TRBJ2-2
V: TRBV7-3
CDR3: CASSLTPSRLGAGELFF